What follows describes a single TCR beta chain. V shed 4 bases and J shed 1 base, with 13 bases lying between them. CDR1 and CDR2 from the germline V gene are MGHDK and SYGVNS. CDR3 length: 15 residues. The data originate from a study of blood T cell repertoires in COVID-19. The overall study: COVID-19 samples collected from the United States, Italy and Spain covered acute and convalescent phases.

Using immunoSEQ multiplex PCR, the repertoire was profiled, and TCRdb retains in-frame clones only, with some absent. The sample holds approximately 220,000 clones, roughly 89% seen once. Source material: PBMCs or T cells enriched from blood (not recorded which). This sequence originates from a young woman with acute COVID-19. V is TRBV25-1 and J is TRBJ1-1; D not resolved. As DNA, the CDR3 is TGTGCCAGCAGTGCCACCTCGCGGGGGAACACTGAAGCTTTCTTT. Residues: CASSATSRGNTEAFF.